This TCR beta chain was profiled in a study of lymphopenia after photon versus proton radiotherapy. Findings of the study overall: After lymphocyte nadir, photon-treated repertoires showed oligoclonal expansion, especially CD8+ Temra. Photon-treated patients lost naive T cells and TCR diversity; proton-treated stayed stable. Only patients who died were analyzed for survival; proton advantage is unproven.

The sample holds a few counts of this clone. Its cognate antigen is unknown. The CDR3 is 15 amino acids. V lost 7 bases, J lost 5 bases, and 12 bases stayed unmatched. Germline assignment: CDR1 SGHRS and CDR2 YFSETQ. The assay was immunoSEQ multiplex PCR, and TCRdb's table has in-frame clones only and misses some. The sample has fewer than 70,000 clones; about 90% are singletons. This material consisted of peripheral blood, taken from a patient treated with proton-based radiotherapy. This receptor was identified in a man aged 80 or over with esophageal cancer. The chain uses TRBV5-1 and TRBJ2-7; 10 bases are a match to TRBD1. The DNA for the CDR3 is TGCGCCAGCGAATTTATCCCGGGACAGGGGAACGAGCAGTACTTC. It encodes CASEFIPGQGNEQYF.